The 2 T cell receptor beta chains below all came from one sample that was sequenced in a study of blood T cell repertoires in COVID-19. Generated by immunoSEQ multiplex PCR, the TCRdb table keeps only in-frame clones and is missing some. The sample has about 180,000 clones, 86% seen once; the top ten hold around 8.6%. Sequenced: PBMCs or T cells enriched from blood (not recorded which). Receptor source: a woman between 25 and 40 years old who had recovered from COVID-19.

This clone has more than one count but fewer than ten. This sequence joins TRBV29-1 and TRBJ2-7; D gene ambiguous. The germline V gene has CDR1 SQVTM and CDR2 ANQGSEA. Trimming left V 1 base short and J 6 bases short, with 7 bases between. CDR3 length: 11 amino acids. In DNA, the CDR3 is TGCAGCGTTGAAGGACAACCCGAGCAGTACTTC. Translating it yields CSVEGQPEQYF.

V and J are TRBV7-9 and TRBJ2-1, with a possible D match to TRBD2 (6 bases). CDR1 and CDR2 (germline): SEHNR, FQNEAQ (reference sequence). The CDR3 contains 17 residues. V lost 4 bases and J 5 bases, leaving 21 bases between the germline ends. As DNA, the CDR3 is TGTGCCAGCAGCTCCGGGGGACCCACGGGAACGAACAATGAGCAGTTCTTC. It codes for CASSSGGPTGTNNEQFF. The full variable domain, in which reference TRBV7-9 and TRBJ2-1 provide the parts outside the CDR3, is DTGVSQNPRHKITKRGQNVTFRCDPISEHNRLYWYRQTLGQGPEFLTYFQNEAQLEKSRLLSDRFSAERPKGSFSTLEIQRTEQGDSAMYLCASSSGGPTGTNNEQFFGPGTRLTVL.